This entry describes one T cell receptor beta chain. Its target is not known. This sample stems from a study of cytomegalovirus exposure and HLA in healthy donors. Study conclusions and caveats: In a later analysis, DRB1 alleles had the most associated TCRs; HLA-C alleles the fewest.

The CDR3 runs to 14 residues. Looked up from germline, CDR1 is MDHEN and CDR2 is SYDVKM. V was clipped by 8 bases and J by 5 bases, with 13 bases between them. In the PCR, 60 Vbeta and 13 Jbeta primers were used. Only in-frame clones appear in the TCRdb table, and some are missing; sequencing was by immunoSEQ multiplex PCR. The sample consists of 220,000 or so clones, approximately 80% of them appearing once. Healthy individuals who donated bone marrow served as the donors. The sequenced sample consisted of PBMCs. This sequence joins TRBV28 and TRBJ1-6, with D possibly being TRBD1 (5 bases). The clonotype was recovered from a male donor in good health and CMV-seronegative. This chain's CDR3 is CASQGLSNNSPLHF. The CDR3 nucleotides read TGTGCCAGCCAGGGACTGTCGAATAATTCACCCCTCCACTTT.